The clone carrying this TCR beta chain was recorded many times. The entry originates in a study of T-cell reconstitution after alpha-beta-depleted transplantation in children. The TCRbeta library was prepared with unique molecular identifiers. One entry per CDR3 protein, called by TCRdb with MiXCR from the PCR reads. Among approximately 200,000 distinct CDR3 sequences, roughly 15% were seen once, and the ten largest hold approximately 13%. V gave up 3 bases and J gave up 4 bases, with 13 bases separating them. CDR3 length: 15 amino acids. The V call is TRBV12-3 or TRBV12-4, the J call TRBJ2-1; possibly TRBD2 for D (5 bases). This specimen consisted of PBMCs from the stem cell graft donor, obtained from the stem cell graft. The TCR sequence derives from a human donor who donated a stem cell graft to a child with acute lymphoblastic leukemia. The CDR3 loop reads CASSFSGMNYNEQFF. The CDR3 coding sequence is TGTGCCAGCAGTTTCTCCGGGATGAATTACAATGAGCAGTTCTTC.